The text below deals with one TCR beta chain. This record belongs to a study of blood T cell repertoires in COVID-19. Exposed study participants had met a COVID-19 case within 2 weeks before entry. Clones were read by immunoSEQ multiplex PCR, and TCRdb kept only the in-frame ones, dropping some. The profile covers over 200,000 clones, with 88% appearing a single time and approximately 3.7% taken by the ten largest. The CDR3 totals 15 residues. Germline V gene data show CDR1 as SEHNR and CDR2 as FQNEAQ (reference sequence). J lost 4 bases, V lost 1 base, and 4 bases had no gene match. This clonotype originated in a woman in her thirties who had been exposed to COVID-19. Specimen: PBMCs or T cells enriched from blood (not recorded which). This chain uses TRBV7-9 with TRBJ2-7, with TRBD2 matching 10 bases. CDR3 DNA: TGTGCCAGCAGCTTAGTAGGACTAGCGGTTTACGAGCAGTACTTC. Protein product: CASSLVGLAVYEQYF.